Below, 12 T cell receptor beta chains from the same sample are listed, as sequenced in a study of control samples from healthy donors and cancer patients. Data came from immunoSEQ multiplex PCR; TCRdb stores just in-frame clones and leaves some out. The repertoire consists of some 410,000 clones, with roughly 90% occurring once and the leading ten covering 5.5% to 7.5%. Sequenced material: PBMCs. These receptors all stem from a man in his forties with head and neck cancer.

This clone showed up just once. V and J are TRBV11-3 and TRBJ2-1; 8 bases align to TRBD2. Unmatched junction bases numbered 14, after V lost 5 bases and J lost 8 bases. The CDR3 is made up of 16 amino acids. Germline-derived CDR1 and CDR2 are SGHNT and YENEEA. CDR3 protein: CASSVGGLGLSDEQFF. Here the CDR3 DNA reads TGTGCCAGCAGCGTAGGGGGACTAGGACTCTCGGATGAGCAGTTCTTC.

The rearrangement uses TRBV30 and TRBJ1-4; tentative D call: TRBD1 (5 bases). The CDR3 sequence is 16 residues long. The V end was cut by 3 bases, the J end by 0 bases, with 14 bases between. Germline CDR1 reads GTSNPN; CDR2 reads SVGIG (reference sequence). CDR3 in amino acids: CAWSRPGFATNEKLFF. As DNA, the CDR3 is TGTGCCTGGAGCCGCCCAGGGTTTGCAACTAATGAAAAACTGTTTTTT.

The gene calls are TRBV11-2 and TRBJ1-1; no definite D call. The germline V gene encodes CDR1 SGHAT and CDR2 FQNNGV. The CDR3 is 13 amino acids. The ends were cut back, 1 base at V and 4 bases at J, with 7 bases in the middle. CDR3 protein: CASSLGRGTEAFF. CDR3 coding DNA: TGTGCCAGCAGCTTAGGCAGAGGCACTGAAGCTTTCTTT.

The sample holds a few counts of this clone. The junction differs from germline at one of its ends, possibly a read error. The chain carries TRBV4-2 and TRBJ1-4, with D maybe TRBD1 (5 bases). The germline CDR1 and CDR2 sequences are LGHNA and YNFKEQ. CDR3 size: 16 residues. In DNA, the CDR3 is TGTGCCAGCACCCAAAACCGGGGCCTAATAGGGGAAAAACTGTTTTTT. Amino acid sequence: CASTQNRGLIGEKLFF.

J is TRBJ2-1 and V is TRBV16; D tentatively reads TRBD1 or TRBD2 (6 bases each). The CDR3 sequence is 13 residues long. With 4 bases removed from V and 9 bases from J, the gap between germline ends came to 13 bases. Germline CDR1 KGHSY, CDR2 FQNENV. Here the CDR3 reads CASSPPGAGEQFF. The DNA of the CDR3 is TGTGCCAGCAGCCCACCGGGGGCGGGTGAGCAGTTCTTC.

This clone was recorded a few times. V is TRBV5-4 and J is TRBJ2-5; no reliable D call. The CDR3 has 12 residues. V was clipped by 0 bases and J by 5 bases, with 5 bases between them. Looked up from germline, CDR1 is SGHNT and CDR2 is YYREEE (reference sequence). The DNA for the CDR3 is TGTGCCAGCAGCTTGGGTCGGGAGACCCAGTACTTC. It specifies CASSLGRETQYF.

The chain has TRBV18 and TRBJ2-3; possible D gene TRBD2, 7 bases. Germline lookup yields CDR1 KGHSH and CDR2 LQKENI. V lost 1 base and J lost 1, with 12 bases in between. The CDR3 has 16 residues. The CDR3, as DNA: TGTGCCAGCTCACCACTTTCGGGGGGCGGCACAGATACGCAGTATTTT. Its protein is CASSPLSGGGTDTQYF.

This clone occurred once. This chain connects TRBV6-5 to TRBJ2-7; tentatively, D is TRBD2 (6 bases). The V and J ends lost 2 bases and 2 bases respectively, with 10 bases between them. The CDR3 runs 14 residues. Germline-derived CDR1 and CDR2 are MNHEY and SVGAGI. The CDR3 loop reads CASSYRPSAYEQYF. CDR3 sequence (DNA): TGTGCCAGCAGTTACCGCCCTAGCGCCTACGAGCAGTACTTC.

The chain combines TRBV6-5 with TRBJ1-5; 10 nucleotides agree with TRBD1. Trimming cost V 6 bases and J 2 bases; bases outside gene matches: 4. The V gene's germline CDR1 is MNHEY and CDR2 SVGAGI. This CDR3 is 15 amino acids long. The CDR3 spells CASRGQGVRNQPQHF. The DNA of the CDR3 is TGTGCCAGCAGAGGACAGGGGGTGCGCAATCAGCCCCAGCATTTT.

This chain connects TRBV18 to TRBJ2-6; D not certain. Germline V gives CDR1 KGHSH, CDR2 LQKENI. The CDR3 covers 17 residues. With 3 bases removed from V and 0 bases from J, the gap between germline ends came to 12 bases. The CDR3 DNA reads TGTGCCAGCTCACCGGCTCAGGACCGCTCTGGGGCCAACGTCCTGACTTTC. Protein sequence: CASSPAQDRSGANVLTF.

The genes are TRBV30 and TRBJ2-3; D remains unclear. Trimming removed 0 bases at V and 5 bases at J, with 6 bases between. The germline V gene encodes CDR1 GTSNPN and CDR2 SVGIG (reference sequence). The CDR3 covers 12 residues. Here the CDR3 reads CAWSVQKDTQYF. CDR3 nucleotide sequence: TGTGCCTGGAGTGTACAGAAAGATACGCAGTATTTT. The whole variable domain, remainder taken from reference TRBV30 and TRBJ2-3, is SQTIHQWPATLVQPVGSPLSLECTVEGTSNPNLYWYRQAAGRGLQLLFYSVGIGQISSEVPQNLSASRPQDRQFILSSKKLLLSDSGFYLCAWSVQKDTQYFGPGTRLTVL.

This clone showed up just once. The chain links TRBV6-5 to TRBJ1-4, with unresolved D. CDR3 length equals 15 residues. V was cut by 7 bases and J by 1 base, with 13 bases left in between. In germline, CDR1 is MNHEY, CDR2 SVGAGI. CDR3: CASIGNGVTNEKLFF. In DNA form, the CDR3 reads TGTGCCAGCATTGGTAATGGAGTAACTAATGAAAAACTGTTTTTT.